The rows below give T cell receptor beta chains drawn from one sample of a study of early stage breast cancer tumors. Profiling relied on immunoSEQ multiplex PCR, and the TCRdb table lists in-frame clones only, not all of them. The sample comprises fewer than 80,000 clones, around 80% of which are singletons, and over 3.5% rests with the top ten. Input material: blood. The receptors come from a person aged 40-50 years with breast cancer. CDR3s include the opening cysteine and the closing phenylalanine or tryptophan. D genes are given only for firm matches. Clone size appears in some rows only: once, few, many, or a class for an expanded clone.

TGTGCCAGCAGACCGGGAGTAAGGACTGGAAACACCATATATTTT	CASRPGVRTGNTIYF	.	.	TRBV6-5	TRBJ1-3
TGTGCCAGCAGTGAAGGGACCCAGGGGACTAACTATGGCTACACCTTC	CASSEGTQGTNYGYTF	.	.	TRBV25-1	TRBJ1-2
TGTGCCAGCAGCTTGGGTCCCACTGAAGCTTTCTTT	CASSLGPTEAFF	.	once	TRBV7-8	TRBJ1-1
TGTGCCGGAACCGACAGGGAGAAAATGAACACTGAAGCTTTCTTT	CAGTDREKMNTEAFF	TRBD1	.	TRBV30	TRBJ1-1
TGTGCCAGCAGCGTTAGCGGCCGGGGGTACAATGAGCAGTTCTTC	CASSVSGRGYNEQFF	.	.	TRBV9	TRBJ2-1
TGTGCCAGCAGTTACGCGAGGTCGGGCAATGAGCAGTTCTTC	CASSYARSGNEQFF	.	.	TRBV6-5	TRBJ2-1
TGCGCCAGCAGGAGCTGGGAAAATAAAGAGACCCAGTACTTC	CASRSWENKETQYF	.	.	TRBV5-1	TRBJ2-5
TGTGCCAGCAGCTTAGAGGCGTGGAGGACAGATACGCAGTATTTT	CASSLEAWRTDTQYF	.	.	TRBV7-6	TRBJ2-3
TGTGCCACCAGCAGAGAGTCCGGGGGGTATCAGCCCCAGCATTTT	CATSRESGGYQPQHF	.	.	TRBV15	TRBJ1-5
TGTGCCAGCAGCTTGCACAAGTCAGGGCCCGCTGAAGCTTTCTTT	CASSLHKSGPAEAFF	.	.	TRBV5-6	TRBJ1-1
TGTGCCATCAGTGAAGACAGGCGGAACACTGAAGCTTTCTTT	CAISEDRRNTEAFF	.	.	TRBV10-3	TRBJ1-1
TGTGCCAGCAGCTCCCCCCCGGGCGGGAGAGGTTACGAGCAGTACTTC	CASSSPPGGRGYEQYF	TRBD2	.	TRBV28	TRBJ2-7
TGCGCCAGCAGCTTGATGACTGGCACAGATACGCAGTATTTT	CASSLMTGTDTQYF	.	once	TRBV5-1	TRBJ2-3
TGTGCCAGCAGCTTCGGTAGGGACAGCCAAAATGAAAAACTGTTTTTT	CASSFGRDSQNEKLFF	TRBD1	few	TRBV5-5	TRBJ1-4
TGTGCCAGTAGTCCCACCGGGGGGAGTGAGCATGAGCAGTTCTTC	CASSPTGGSEHEQFF	TRBD2	once	TRBV19	TRBJ2-1
TGTGCCAGCAGCTTCGAACCATTAAATGAAAAACTGTTTTTT	CASSFEPLNEKLFF	.	few	TRBV7-3	TRBJ1-4
TGTGCCAGCAGCTTGAAGGATACGCAGTATTTT	CASSLKDTQYF	.	.	TRBV5-4	TRBJ2-3
TGTGCCAGCAGTGAATCGGGGAGGGACTATGGCTACACCTTC	CASSESGRDYGYTF	.	.	TRBV6-1	TRBJ1-2
TGTGCCAGCAGCGAGCTGACTAGCGGGAATTCTAATGAGCAGTTCTTC	CASSELTSGNSNEQFF	TRBD2	.	TRBV9	TRBJ2-1
TGTGCCAGCAGCCCCGGGTCCTATGGCTACACCTTC	CASSPGSYGYTF	.	few	TRBV5-6	TRBJ1-2
TGTGCCAGCAGCCGGGACGGAAACTATGGCTACACCTTC	CASSRDGNYGYTF	.	.	TRBV7-3	TRBJ1-2
TGCGCCAGCAGCTTCCGGACAGGTACGGGTGATGAGCAGTTCTTC	CASSFRTGTGDEQFF	TRBD1	.	TRBV5-1	TRBJ2-1
TGCGCCAGCAGCTGGGACGGTCAGGGATCGTACAATGAGCAGTTCTTC	CASSWDGQGSYNEQFF	.	.	TRBV5-1	TRBJ2-1
TGTGCCAGCAGTTTAGAGGGGGCCTATGAAGCTTTCTTT	CASSLEGAYEAFF	TRBD1	.	TRBV28	TRBJ1-1
TGTGCCAGCAGTCCCCATTACGGTATGAACACTGAAGCTTTCTTT	CASSPHYGMNTEAFF	.	.	TRBV28	TRBJ1-1
TGCGCCAGCAGTGAGTTGGGGGGAAGAAGGGCGAACACTGAAGCTTTCTTT	CASSELGGRRANTEAFF	.	.	TRBV10-2	TRBJ1-1
TGTGCCAGCAGCTTAAACACGGCGGGTGGCTACACCTTC	CASSLNTAGGYTF	.	few	TRBV28	TRBJ1-2
TGCGCCAGCAGCTTGGCGCGGAGACCCTACAATGAGCAGTTCTTC	CASSLARRPYNEQFF	.	few	TRBV5-1	TRBJ2-1
TGTGCCAGCAGTTTACTCAGAGCGGGTGAGCAGTACTTC	CASSLLRAGEQYF	.	.	TRBV28	TRBJ2-7
TGTGCCAGCAGCCAGGGGACTAGCGGGAGGAACATTCAGTACTTC	CASSQGTSGRNIQYF	TRBD2	few	TRBV11-1	TRBJ2-4
TGTGCCAGCATTGGGATTCCGGGACAGTACTACGAGCAGTACTTC	CASIGIPGQYYEQYF	TRBD1	.	TRBV2	TRBJ2-7
TGTGCCAGCACCGGGGGGGGACAGAACACAGATACGCAGTATTTT	CASTGGGQNTDTQYF	.	.	TRBV6-1	TRBJ2-3
TGTGCCAGCAGTCCCCAGCCGGACAGGACTGGAAACGAGCAGTACTTC	CASSPQPDRTGNEQYF	TRBD1	.	TRBV25-1	TRBJ2-7
TGTGCCAGCAGCTTACAGGGCGGGGGGGTAGATACGCAGTATTTT	CASSLQGGGVDTQYF	TRBD2	.	TRBV7-2	TRBJ2-3
TGCGCCAGCAGCTTGGCGACAGGGGTTAATGAAAAACTGTTTTTT	CASSLATGVNEKLFF	TRBD1	.	TRBV5-1	TRBJ1-4
TGTGCCAGGCCCGTTGGCTACACCTTC	CARPVGYTF	.	few	TRBV19	TRBJ1-2
TGTGCCAGCAGTCTCAGCGTGGGCCCCTACAATGAGCAGTTCTTC	CASSLSVGPYNEQFF	.	.	TRBV6-5	TRBJ2-1
TGTGCCAGTATAGGCAGGGGAGCGAACACTGAAGCTTTCTTT	CASIGRGANTEAFF	.	.	TRBV19	TRBJ1-1
TGTGCCAGCGGCTGCCGAGGTTGCGACGAGCAGTACTTC	CASGCRGCDEQYF	.	.	TRBV28	TRBJ2-7
TGTGCCAGTAGTATAGGGGGCACAGATACGCAGTATTTT	CASSIGGTDTQYF	.	.	TRBV19	TRBJ2-3
TGTGCCAGTAGCGGACAGGGGCTCTCCTACGAGCAGTACTTC	CASSGQGLSYEQYF	TRBD1	.	TRBV19	TRBJ2-7
TGCAGCGCTGCCAGGGGTCCGTATGGCTACACCTTC	CSAARGPYGYTF	.	.	TRBV29-1	TRBJ1-2
TGTGCCAGCAGCGCCCAGAGCGGAAGCACAGATACGCAGTATTTT	CASSAQSGSTDTQYF	.	.	TRBV9	TRBJ2-3
TGTGCCAGGATGATTACCGGCACAGGCTCCTACAATGAGCAGTTCTTC	CARMITGTGSYNEQFF	.	.	TRBV5-3	TRBJ2-1
TGTGCCAGCAGTGCGGACTCGCTCTACAATGAGCAGTTCTTC	CASSADSLYNEQFF	.	.	TRBV6-5	TRBJ2-1
TGTGCCAGCAGCTTGGGGGACAGGGGGACCGGGGAGCTGTTTTTT	CASSLGDRGTGELFF	TRBD1	once	TRBV5-8	TRBJ2-2
TGTGCCAGCAGCGTCCCAGCGGGAGGTCGGAACACCGGGGAGCTGTTTTTT	CASSVPAGGRNTGELFF	TRBD2	.	TRBV9	TRBJ2-2
TGTGCCACCAGCAGTTACCGGGACAGGGGGCTCTACGAGCAGTACTTC	CATSSYRDRGLYEQYF	TRBD1	.	TRBV15	TRBJ2-7
TGCGCCAGCAGCCAAGGGGCCCAACTAACCCAGTACTTC	CASSQGAQLTQYF	.	once	TRBV4-1	TRBJ2-5
TGTGCCAGCTCACGTGGGACAGGGGGCAATCAGCCCCAGCATTTT	CASSRGTGGNQPQHF	TRBD1	.	TRBV18	TRBJ1-5
TGTGCCAGCAGTCGGACTAGCGGGAGTATCCCCTACGAGCAGTACTTC	CASSRTSGSIPYEQYF	TRBD2	once	TRBV2	TRBJ2-7
TGTGCCAGCAGCTTAGGTCGGGTTGCAACTAATGAAAAACTGTTTTTT	CASSLGRVATNEKLFF	.	.	TRBV7-2	TRBJ1-4
TGTGCCAGCAGGGGACCGGGGCGGGGCAATCAGCCCCAGCATTTT	CASRGPGRGNQPQHF	.	.	TRBV28	TRBJ1-5
TGCAGCGTTGACCCCGGGACAGGGGGCAGTGAGCAGTACTTC	CSVDPGTGGSEQYF	TRBD1	.	TRBV29-1	TRBJ2-7
TGCGCCAGCAGCTTGGCGGGATCGGGCGGGGAGCTGTTTTTT	CASSLAGSGGELFF	.	.	TRBV5-1	TRBJ2-2